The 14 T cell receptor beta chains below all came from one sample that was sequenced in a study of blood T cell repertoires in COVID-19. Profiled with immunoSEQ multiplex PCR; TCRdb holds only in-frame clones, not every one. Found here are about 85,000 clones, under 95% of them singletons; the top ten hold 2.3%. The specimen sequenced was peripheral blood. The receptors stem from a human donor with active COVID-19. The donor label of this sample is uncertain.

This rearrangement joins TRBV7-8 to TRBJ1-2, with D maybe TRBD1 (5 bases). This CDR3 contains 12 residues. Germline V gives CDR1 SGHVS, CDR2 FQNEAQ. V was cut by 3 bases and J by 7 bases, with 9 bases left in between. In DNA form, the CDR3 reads TGTGCCAGCAGCTTGGGGGAGGTTGGCTACACCTTC. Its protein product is CASSLGEVGYTF.

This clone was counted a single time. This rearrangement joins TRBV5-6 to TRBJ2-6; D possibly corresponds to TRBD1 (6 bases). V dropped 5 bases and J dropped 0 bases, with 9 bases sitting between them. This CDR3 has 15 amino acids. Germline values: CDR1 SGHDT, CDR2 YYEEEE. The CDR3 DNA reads TGTGCCAGCAGACCGGACAGCTCTGGGGCCAACGTCCTGACTTTC. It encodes CASRPDSSGANVLTF.

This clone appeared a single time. CDR3 residues: CASTRTGANYGYTF. For the CDR3, the DNA is TGTGCCAGCACCAGGACAGGGGCCAACTATGGCTACACCTTC. J is TRBJ1-2 and V is TRBV6-5; 9 bases agree with TRBD1. The CDR3 loop spans 14 amino acids. Germline CDR1 and CDR2: MNHEY and SVGAGI. With 7 bases clipped from V and 2 bases from J, the junction kept 5 bases outside the gene matches.

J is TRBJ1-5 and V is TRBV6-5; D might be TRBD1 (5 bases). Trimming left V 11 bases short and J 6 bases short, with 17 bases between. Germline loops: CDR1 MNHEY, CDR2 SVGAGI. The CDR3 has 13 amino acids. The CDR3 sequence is CAHAAGQGQPQHF. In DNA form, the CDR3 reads TGTGCCCACGCCGCCGGACAAGGTCAGCCCCAGCATTTT.

In DNA, the CDR3 is TGTGCCAGCAGCTTCAGTAATTCACCCCTCCACTTT. Protein sequence: CASSFSNSPLHF. This sequence joins TRBV7-2 and TRBJ1-6; D unclear. This CDR3 has 12 amino acids. Germline CDR1 and CDR2: SGHTA and FQGNSA. Trimming removed 3 bases from V and 6 bases from J, with 3 bases in between.

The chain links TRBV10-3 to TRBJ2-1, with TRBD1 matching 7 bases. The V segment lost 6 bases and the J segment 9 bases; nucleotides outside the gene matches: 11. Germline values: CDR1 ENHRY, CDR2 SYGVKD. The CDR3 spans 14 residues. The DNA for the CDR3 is TGTGCCATCAGGAGACCGGGACAGCAAATTGAGCAGTTCTTC. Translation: CAIRRPGQQIEQFF.

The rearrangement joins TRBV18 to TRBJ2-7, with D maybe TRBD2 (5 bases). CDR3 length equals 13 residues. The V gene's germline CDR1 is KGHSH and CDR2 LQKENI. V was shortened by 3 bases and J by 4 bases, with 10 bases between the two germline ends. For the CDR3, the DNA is TGTGCCAGCTCACCGGAGAGGGAATACGAGCAGTACTTC. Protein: CASSPEREYEQYF.

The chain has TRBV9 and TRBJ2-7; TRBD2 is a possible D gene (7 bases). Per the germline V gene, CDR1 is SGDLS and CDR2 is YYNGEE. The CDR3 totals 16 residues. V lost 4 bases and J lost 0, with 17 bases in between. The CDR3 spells CASSHGGRESSYEQYF. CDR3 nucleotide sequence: TGTGCCAGCAGCCATGGGGGGCGGGAGAGCTCCTACGAGCAGTACTTC.

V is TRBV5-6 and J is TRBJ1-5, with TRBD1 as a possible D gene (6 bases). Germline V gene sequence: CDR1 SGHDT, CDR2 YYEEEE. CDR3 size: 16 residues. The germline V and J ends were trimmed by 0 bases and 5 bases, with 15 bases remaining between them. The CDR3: CASSLGGPRQDQPQHF. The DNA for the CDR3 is TGTGCCAGCAGCTTGGGGGGGCCGCGACAGGATCAGCCCCAGCATTTT.

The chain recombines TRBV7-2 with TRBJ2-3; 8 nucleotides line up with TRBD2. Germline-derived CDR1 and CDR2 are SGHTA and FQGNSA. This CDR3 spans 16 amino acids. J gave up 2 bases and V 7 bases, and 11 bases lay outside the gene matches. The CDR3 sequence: CASTRTSGGVTDTQYF. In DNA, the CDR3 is TGTGCCAGCACCCGGACCTCGGGGGGGGTCACAGATACGCAGTATTTT.

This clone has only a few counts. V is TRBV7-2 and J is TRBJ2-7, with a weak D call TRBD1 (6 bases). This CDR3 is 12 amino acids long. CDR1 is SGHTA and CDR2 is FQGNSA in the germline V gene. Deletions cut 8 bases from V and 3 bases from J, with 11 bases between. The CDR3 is CASGRGLYEQYF. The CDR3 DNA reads TGTGCCAGCGGCAGGGGCCTCTACGAGCAGTACTTC.

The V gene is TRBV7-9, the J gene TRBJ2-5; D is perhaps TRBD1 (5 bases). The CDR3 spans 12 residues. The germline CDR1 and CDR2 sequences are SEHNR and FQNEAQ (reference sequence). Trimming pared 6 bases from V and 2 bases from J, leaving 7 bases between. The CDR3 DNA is TGTGCCAGCAGGGACATACAAGAGACCCAGTACTTC. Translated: CASRDIQETQYF.

CDR3 nucleotide sequence: TGTGCCAGCAGCGCAACGGGACAGTGGATGTATAATGAAAAACTGTTTTTT. As protein: CASSATGQWMYNEKLFF. The chain uses TRBV3-1 (or the pseudogene TRBV3-2) and TRBJ1-4, with 7 positions matching TRBD1. Per the germline V gene, CDR1 is LGHDT and CDR2 is YNNKEL (reference sequence). The trim removed 5 bases at V and 4 bases at J, leaving 13 bases unmatched. CDR3 length: 17 amino acids.

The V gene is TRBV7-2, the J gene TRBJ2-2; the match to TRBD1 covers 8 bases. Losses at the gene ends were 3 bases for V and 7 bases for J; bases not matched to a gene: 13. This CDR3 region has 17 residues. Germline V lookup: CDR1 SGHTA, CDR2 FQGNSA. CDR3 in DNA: TGTGCCAGCAGCTTTCCGGTACGAGGACAGGGTGACGGGGAGCTGTTTTTT. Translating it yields CASSFPVRGQGDGELFF.